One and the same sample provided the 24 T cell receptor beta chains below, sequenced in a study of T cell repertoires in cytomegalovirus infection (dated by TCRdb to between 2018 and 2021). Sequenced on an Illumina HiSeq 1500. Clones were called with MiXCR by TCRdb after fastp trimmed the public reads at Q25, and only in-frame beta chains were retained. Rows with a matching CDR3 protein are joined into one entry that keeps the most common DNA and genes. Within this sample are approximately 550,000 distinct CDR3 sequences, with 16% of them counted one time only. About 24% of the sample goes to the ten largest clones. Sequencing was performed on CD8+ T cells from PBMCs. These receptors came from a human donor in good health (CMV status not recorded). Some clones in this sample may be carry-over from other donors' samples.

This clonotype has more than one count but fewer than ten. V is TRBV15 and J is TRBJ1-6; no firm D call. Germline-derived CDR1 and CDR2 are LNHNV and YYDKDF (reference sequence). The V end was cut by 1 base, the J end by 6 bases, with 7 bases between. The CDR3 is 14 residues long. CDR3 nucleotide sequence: TGTGCCACCAGCAGAGTTGGCAGTAATTCACCCCTCCACTTT. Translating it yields CATSRVGSNSPLHF.

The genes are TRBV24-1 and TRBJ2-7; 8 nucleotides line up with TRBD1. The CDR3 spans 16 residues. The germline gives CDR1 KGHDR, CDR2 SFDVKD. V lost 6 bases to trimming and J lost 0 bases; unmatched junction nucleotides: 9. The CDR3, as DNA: TGTGCCACCAGTCGCTCCGGGACAGGACCCTCCTACGAGCAGTACTTC. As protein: CATSRSGTGPSYEQYF.

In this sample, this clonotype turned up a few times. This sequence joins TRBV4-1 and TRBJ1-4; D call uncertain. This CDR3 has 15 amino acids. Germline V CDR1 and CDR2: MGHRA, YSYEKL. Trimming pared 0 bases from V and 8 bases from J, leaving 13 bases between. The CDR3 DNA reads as TGCGCCAGCAGCCAAGAAGAGGTTGTGGAAGAAAAACTGTTTTTT. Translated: CASSQEEVVEEKLFF.

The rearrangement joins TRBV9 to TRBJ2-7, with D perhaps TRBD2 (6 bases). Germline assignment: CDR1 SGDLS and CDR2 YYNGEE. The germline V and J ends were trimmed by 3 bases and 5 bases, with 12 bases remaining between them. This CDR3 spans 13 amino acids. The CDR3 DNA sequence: TGTGCCAGCAGCGCGTGGGGGGACCACGAGCAGTACTTC. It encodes CASSAWGDHEQYF.

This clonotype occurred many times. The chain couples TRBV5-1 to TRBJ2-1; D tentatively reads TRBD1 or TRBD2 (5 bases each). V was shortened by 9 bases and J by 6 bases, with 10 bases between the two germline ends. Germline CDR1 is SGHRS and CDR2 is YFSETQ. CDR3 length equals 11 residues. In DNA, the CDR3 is TGCGCCACCCAGAGGGGCAATGAGCAGTTCTTC. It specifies CATQRGNEQFF.

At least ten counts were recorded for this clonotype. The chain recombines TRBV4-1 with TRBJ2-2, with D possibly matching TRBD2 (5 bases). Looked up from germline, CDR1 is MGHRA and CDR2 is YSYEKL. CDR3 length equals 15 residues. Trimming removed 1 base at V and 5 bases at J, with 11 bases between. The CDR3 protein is CASSQGTSRTGELFF. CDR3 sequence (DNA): TGCGCCAGCAGCCAAGGGACTTCCCGAACCGGGGAGCTGTTTTTT.

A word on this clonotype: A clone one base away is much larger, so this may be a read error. The CDR3 protein is CAISEPSYPGELFF. The DNA of the CDR3 is TGTGCCATCAGTGAGCCTAGTTACCCCGGGGAGCTGTTTTTT. The chain links TRBV10-3 to TRBJ2-2; no reliable D call. Germline V gives CDR1 ENHRY, CDR2 SYGVKD. V lost 2 bases to trimming and J lost 6 bases, with 10 bases between them. The CDR3 consists of 14 residues.

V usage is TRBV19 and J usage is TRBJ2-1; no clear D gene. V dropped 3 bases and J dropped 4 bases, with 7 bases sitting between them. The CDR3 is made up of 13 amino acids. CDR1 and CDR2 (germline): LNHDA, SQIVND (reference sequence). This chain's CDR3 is CASSMTVYNEQFF. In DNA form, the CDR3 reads TGTGCCAGTAGTATGACTGTTTACAATGAGCAGTTCTTC. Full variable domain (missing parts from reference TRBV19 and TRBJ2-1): DGGITQSPKYLFRKEGQNVTLSCEQNLNHDAMYWYRQDPGQGLRLIYYSQIVNDFQKGDIAEGYSVSREKKESFPLTVTSAQKNPTAFYLCASSMTVYNEQFFGPGTRLTVL.

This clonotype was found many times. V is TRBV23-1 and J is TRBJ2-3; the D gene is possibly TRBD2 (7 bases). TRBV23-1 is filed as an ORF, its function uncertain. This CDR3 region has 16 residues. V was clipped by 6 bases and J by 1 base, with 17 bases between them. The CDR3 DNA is TGCGCCAGCAGCCCCGGGGGGCAAAGGGGCACAGATACGCAGTATTTT. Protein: CASSPGGQRGTDTQYF.

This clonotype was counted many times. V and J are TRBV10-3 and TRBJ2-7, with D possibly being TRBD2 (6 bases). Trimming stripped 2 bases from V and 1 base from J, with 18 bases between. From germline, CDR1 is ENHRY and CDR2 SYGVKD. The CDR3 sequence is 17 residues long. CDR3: CAISEPLAQEVSYEQYF. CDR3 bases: TGTGCCATCAGTGAGCCTCTAGCGCAGGAGGTTTCCTACGAGCAGTACTTC.

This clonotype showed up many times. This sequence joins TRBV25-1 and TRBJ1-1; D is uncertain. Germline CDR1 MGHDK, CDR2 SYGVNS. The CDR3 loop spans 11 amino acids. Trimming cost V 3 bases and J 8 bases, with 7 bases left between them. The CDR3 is CASSETTEAFF. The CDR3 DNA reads TGTGCCAGCAGTGAGACCACCGAAGCTTTCTTT.

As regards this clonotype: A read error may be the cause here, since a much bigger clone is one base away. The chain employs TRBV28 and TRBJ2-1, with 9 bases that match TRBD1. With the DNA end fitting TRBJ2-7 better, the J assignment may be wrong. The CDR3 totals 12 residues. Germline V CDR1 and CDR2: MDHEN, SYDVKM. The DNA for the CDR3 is TGTGCCAGCAGTTTATGGGGACAGGGGCAGTACTTC. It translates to CASSLWGQGQYF.

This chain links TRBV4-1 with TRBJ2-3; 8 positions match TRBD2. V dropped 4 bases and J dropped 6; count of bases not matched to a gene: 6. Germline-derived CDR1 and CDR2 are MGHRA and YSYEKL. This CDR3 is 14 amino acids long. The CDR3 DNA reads TGCGCCAGCAGCCCCGGGACTAGAGCGGATACGCAGTATTTT. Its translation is CASSPGTRADTQYF.

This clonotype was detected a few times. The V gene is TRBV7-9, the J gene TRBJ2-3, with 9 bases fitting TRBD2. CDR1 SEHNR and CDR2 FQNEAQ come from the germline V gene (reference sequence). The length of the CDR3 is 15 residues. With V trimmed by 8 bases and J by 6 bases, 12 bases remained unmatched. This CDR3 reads CASAGGPEGGDTQYF. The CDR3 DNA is TGTGCCAGCGCGGGAGGGCCTGAGGGAGGTGATACGCAGTATTTT. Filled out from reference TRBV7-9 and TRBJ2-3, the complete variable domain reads DTGVSQNPRHKITKRGQNVTFRCDPISEHNRLYWYRQTLGQGPEFLTYFQNEAQLEKSRLLSDRFSAERPKGSFSTLEIQRTEQGDSAMYLCASAGGPEGGDTQYFGPGTRLTVL.

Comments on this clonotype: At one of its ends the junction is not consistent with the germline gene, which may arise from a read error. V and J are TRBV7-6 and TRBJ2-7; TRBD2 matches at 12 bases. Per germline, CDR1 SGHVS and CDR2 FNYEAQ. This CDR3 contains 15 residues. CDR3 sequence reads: CASSLALAGGYEQYF. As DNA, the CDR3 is TGTGCTAGCAGCTTAGCACTAGCGGGGGGCTACGAGCAGTACTTC.

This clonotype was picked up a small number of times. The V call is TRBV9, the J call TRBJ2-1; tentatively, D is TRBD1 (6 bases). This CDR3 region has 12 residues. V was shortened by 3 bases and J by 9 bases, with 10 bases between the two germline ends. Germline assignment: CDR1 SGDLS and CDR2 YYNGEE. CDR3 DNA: TGTGCCAGCAGCGATCGGACAGCTGAGCAGTTCTTC. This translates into CASSDRTAEQFF.

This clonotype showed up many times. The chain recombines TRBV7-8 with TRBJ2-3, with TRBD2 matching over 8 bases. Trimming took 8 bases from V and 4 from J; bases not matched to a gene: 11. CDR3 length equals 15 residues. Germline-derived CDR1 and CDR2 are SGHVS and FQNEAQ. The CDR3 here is CASRGSGSGADTQYF. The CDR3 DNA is TGTGCCAGCCGTGGGAGCGGGAGTGGTGCAGATACGCAGTATTTT. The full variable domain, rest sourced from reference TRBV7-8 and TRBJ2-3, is GAGVSQSPRYKVAKRGQDVALRCDPISGHVSLFWYQQALGQGPEFLTYFQNEAQLDKSGLPSDRFFAERPEGSVSTLKIQRTQQEDSAVYLCASRGSGSGADTQYFGPGTRLTVL.

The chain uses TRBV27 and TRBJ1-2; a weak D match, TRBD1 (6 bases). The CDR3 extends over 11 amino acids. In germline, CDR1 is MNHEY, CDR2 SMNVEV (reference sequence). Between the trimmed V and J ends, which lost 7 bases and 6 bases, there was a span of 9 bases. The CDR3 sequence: CASTAGDGYTF. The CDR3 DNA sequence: TGTGCCAGCACCGCAGGGGATGGCTACACCTTC.

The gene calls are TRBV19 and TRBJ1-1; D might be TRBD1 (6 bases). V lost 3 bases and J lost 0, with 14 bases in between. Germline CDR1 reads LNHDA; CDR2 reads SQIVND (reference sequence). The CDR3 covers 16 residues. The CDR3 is CASSIEGGIVNTEAFF. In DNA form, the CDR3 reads TGTGCCAGTAGTATTGAAGGGGGTATAGTGAACACTGAAGCTTTCTTT.

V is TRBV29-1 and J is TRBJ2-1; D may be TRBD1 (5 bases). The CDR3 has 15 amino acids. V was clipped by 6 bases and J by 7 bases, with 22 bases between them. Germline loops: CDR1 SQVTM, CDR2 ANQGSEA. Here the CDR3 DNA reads TGCAGCGTCGAGGCAGGGATAAGGCGAGTGAATGAGCAGTTCTTC. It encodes CSVEAGIRRVNEQFF.

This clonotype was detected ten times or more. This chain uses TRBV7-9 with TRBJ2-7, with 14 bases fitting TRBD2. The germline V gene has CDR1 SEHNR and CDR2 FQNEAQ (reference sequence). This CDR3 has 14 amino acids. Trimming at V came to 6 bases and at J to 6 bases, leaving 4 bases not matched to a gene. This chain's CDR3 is CASRGLAGDGEQYF. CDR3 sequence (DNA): TGTGCCAGCAGGGGACTAGCGGGGGATGGCGAGCAGTACTTC. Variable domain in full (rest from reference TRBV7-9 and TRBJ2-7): DTGVSQNPRHKITKRGQNVTFRCDPISEHNRLYWYRQTLGQGPEFLTYFQNEAQLEKSRLLSDRFSAERPKGSFSTLEIQRTEQGDSAMYLCASRGLAGDGEQYFGPGTRLTVT.

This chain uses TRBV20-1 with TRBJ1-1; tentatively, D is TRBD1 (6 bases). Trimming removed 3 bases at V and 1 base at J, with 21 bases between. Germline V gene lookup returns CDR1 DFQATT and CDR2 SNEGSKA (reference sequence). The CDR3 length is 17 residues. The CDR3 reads CSASLSPWTETNTEAFF. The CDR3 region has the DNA TGCAGTGCTAGTCTGTCCCCTTGGACAGAGACGAACACTGAAGCTTTCTTT.

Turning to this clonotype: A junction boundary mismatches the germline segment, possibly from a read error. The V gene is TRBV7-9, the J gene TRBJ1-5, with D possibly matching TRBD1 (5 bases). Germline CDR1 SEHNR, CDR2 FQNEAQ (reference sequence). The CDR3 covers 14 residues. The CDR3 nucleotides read TGTGCCAGCAGCCTAGCAGGGTTACATCAGCCCCAGCATTTT. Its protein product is CASSLAGLHQPQHF.

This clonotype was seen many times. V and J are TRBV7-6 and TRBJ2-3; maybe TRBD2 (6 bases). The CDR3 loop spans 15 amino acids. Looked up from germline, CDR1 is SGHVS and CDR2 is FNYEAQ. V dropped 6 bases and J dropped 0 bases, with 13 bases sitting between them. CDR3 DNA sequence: TGTGCCAGCAGGGTTCTAGCGACTAGCACAGATACGCAGTATTTT. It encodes CASRVLATSTDTQYF.